This T cell receptor (beta chain) was sequenced for a study of post-analysis software for immune sequencing data. TCR beta cDNA libraries had unique molecular identifiers. One entry per CDR3 protein results from TCRdb running MiXCR on the PCR reads. There are about 200,000 distinct CDR3 sequences in the sample; 29% occur only once, and less than 4% lies in the top ten. The CDR3 is 15 residues long. The trim removed 3 bases at V and 5 bases at J, leaving 7 bases unmatched. Germline CDR1 KGHDR, CDR2 SFDVKD. Overall study results and limits: In patients, about 5 TRBV segments were more frequent than in controls, with TRBV5-6, TRBV5-1 and TRBV20-1 among them. Compared with controls, patients showed significantly lower normalized Chao1 diversity.

This clonotype was observed a handful of times. Its specificity is not known. Sequencing was done on a sample of blood. The rearrangement joins TRBV24-1 to TRBJ2-5, with 8 positions matching TRBD1. The clonotype comes from a girl aged 2-17 years with multiple sclerosis. The DNA for the CDR3 is TGTGCCACCAGTGATCGGGACAGGTCGACGGAGACCCAGTACTTC. It encodes CATSDRDRSTETQYF.